The rows below give T cell receptor beta chains drawn from one sample of a study of blood T cell repertoires in COVID-19. Sequenced by immunoSEQ multiplex PCR; TCRdb stores in-frame clones only, minus some. The data hold approximately 220,000 clones, with over 70% observed a single time. The material sequenced was peripheral blood. These receptors were collected from a woman aged 45-65 years with acute or convalescent COVID-19. Both conserved end residues are part of each CDR3. D genes are given only for firm matches. Not every row has a clone size; where given, it reads once, few, many or a size class.

V gene	D gene	clone size	J gene	CDR3 protein	CDR3 DNA
TRBV12-3/TRBV12-4	NA	NA	TRBJ1-6	CASSSFRGSPLHF	TGTGCCAGCAGTTCCTTCAGGGGAAGTCCCCTCCACTTT
TRBV5-1	TRBD2	few	TRBJ2-1	CASSPTGTSGRDEQFF	TGCGCCAGCAGCCCGACCGGGACTAGCGGGAGAGATGAGCAGTTCTTC
TRBV29-1	TRBD1	NA	TRBJ1-2	CSVAEGASSYGYTF	TGCAGCGTTGCCGAGGGGGCATCAAGCTATGGCTACACCTTC
TRBV24-1	TRBD2	NA	TRBJ2-1	CATSDWTSRGGEQFF	TGTGCCACCAGTGATTGGACTAGCCGTGGGGGTGAGCAGTTCTTC
TRBV9	TRBD1	NA	TRBJ2-7	CASSVGGGQGLGEQYF	TGTGCCAGCAGCGTAGGGGGCGGACAGGGGTTGGGCGAGCAGTACTTC
TRBV28	NA	NA	TRBJ1-2	CASIITGKNYGYTF	TGTGCCAGCATTATAACAGGGAAGAACTATGGCTACACCTTC
TRBV27	NA	NA	TRBJ1-2	CASSYFDRNYGYTF	TGTGCCAGCAGCTATTTTGACAGAAACTATGGCTACACCTTC
TRBV6-5	NA	NA	TRBJ1-2	CASSYNRQVGGGYTF	TGTGCCAGCAGTTACAATCGACAGGTCGGTGGTGGCTACACCTTC
TRBV15	TRBD1	NA	TRBJ1-5	CATSKDRALSQPQHF	TGTGCCACCAGCAAAGACAGGGCGTTGAGTCAGCCCCAGCATTTT
TRBV28	NA	NA	TRBJ2-2	CASRFLAGELFF	TGTGCCAGCCGGTTTTTGGCCGGGGAGCTGTTTTTT
TRBV27	NA	NA	TRBJ1-3	CASSRTGLESSGNTIYF	TGTGCCAGCAGCCGAACGGGACTCGAGAGCTCTGGAAACACCATATATTTT
TRBV28	TRBD2	NA	TRBJ2-7	CASSPWTSGPYEQYF	TGTGCCAGCAGTCCCTGGACTAGCGGCCCCTACGAGCAGTACTTC
TRBV28	TRBD1	NA	TRBJ1-2	CASSLRQGRTHYGYTF	TGTGCCAGCAGCCTGAGACAGGGGCGCACGCACTATGGCTACACCTTC
TRBV6-5	NA	once	TRBJ2-2	CASSYDRNTGELFF	TGTGCCAGCAGTTACGACAGGAACACCGGGGAGCTGTTTTTT
TRBV19	TRBD2	NA	TRBJ2-1	CASKMREGNNEQFF	TGTGCCAGTAAGATGCGGGAGGGTAACAATGAGCAGTTCTTC
TRBV10-2	TRBD2	NA	TRBJ2-3	CASKPLLAGAADTQYF	TGCGCCAGCAAGCCCTTACTAGCGGGAGCTGCAGATACGCAGTATTTT
TRBV11-2	TRBD2	NA	TRBJ2-7	CASSFRGGTSGRDEQYF	TGTGCCAGCAGCTTCAGAGGGGGGACTAGCGGGAGGGACGAGCAGTACTTC
TRBV24-1	NA	NA	TRBJ2-7	CATSDLNGLVCYEQYF	TGTGCCACCAGTGATTTAAATGGGCTCGTGTGCTACGAGCAGTACTTC
TRBV19	NA	NA	TRBJ2-3	CASSIGAGRTDTQYF	TGTGCCAGTAGTATAGGGGCAGGCCGCACAGATACGCAGTATTTT